This TCR beta chain was profiled in a study of OX40 agonist ivuxolimab in advanced cancers. Deletions cut 4 bases from V and 4 bases from J, with 11 bases between. The CDR3 covers 14 residues. CDR1 and CDR2 (germline): SEHNR, FQNEAQ (reference sequence). Only in-frame clones appear in the TCRdb table, and some are missing; sequencing was by immunoSEQ multiplex PCR. The sample holds 20,000 to 30,000 clones, 60% to 80% seen once. This clone was counted only a few times. The genes are TRBV7-9 and TRBJ2-1, with D perhaps assigned TRBD1 or TRBD2 (5 bases each). The material was CD4+ or CD8+ T cells sorted from blood, obtained in a trial of the OX40 agonist ivuxolimab. This sequence was found in an adult with an advanced solid tumor such as melanoma, head and neck, liver or kidney cancer. CDR3 amino acids: CASSSEGRYNEQFF. CDR3 bases: TGTGCCAGCAGCTCCGAGGGACGGTACAATGAGCAGTTCTTC.